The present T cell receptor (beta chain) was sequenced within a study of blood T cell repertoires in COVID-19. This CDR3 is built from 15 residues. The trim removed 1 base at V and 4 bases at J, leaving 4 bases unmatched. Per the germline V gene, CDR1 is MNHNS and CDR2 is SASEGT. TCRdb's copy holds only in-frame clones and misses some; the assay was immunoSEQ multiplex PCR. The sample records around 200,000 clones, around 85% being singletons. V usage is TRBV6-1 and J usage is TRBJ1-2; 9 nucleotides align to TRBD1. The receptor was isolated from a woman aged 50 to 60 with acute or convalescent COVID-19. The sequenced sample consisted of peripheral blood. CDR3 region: CASSEETGGLYGYTF. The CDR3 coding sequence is TGTGCCAGCAGTGAAGAGACAGGGGGACTCTATGGCTACACCTTC.